The 2 T cell receptor beta chains below all came from one sample that was sequenced in a study of blood T cell repertoires in COVID-19. Sequencing used immunoSEQ multiplex PCR; TCRdb keeps in-frame clones, though not all of them. The profile covers 120,000 or so clones, with 75% to 85% appearing a single time and around 4.1% taken by the ten largest. The sequenced material came from peripheral blood. The receptors stem from a woman aged 45 to 65 with acute or convalescent COVID-19.

DNA for the CDR3: TGTGCCAGCAGTTTATCTGGCAGGGATCAGCCCCAGCATTTT. Translated, it gives CASSLSGRDQPQHF. The chain is built from TRBV28 and TRBJ1-5; possibly TRBD1 for D (5 bases). CDR3 size: 14 residues. CDR1 and CDR2 (germline): MDHEN, SYDVKM. Trimming shortened V by 1 base and J by 5 bases, and 9 bases separated the two germline ends.

This clone was seen a few times. The J gene is TRBJ1-6, the V gene TRBV11-2; D gene uncertain. The CDR3 is 17 amino acids. The V end lost 2 bases, the J end lost 0 bases, and 11 bases lay between the germline ends. Germline CDR1 reads SGHAT; CDR2 reads FQNNGV. In nucleotides, the CDR3 is TGTGCCAGCAGCTTAATTGTAGGGAGCTCCTATAATTCACCCCTCCACTTT. Amino acids: CASSLIVGSSYNSPLHF.